The 21 T cell receptor beta chains presented below share a single source sample, sequenced in a study of patients and donors after allogeneic stem cell transplantation. TCRdb used MiXCR to reprocess the RT-PCR reads, holding one entry per CDR3 protein. The sample contains 85,000 to 90,000 distinct CDR3 sequences, around 49% of which appear only once. The sample was blood, either unsorted or a sorted T cell fraction (not recorded which). The source of these receptors is a human donor who was either an allogeneic HSCT recipient or a stem cell or donor lymphocyte infusion donor (not recorded which). It is not recorded whose cells these are; they may come from a transplant donor.

V and J are TRBV20-1 and TRBJ1-1, with unresolved D. The germline CDR1 and CDR2 sequences are DFQATT and SNEGSKA (reference sequence). Trimming took 0 bases from V and 1 from J, leaving 9 bases between them. The CDR3 sequence is 14 residues long. The CDR3 is CSARDHSENTEAFF. The CDR3 coding sequence is TGCAGTGCTAGAGATCATAGCGAGAACACTGAAGCTTTCTTT.

This clonotype has only a few counts. This chain connects TRBV6-2 or TRBV6-3 to TRBJ1-5, with D perhaps TRBD1 (5 bases). This CDR3 has 15 amino acids. The germline CDR1 and CDR2 sequences are MNHEY and SVGEGT. The V gene lost 5 bases and the J gene lost 1 base, with 12 bases spanning the gap. The CDR3 coding sequence is TGTGCCAGCAGTACTCAGGGTGGCAGCAATCAGCCCCAGCATTTT. This gives the protein CASSTQGGSNQPQHF.

The rearrangement links TRBV6-2 or TRBV6-3 to TRBJ1-1; D is uncertain. Germline assignment: CDR1 MNHEY and CDR2 SVGEGT. Trimming removed 5 bases from V and 1 base from J, with 14 bases in between. The CDR3 consists of 15 residues. The CDR3 region has the DNA TGTGCCAGCAGTCCCGCCCTAGGACCGAACACTGAAGCTTTCTTT. Translating it yields CASSPALGPNTEAFF.

This clonotype was seen more than once but under ten times. The V gene is TRBV29-1, the J gene TRBJ1-5; TRBD1 aligns across 7 bases. V was pared by 5 bases and J by 1 base, with 5 bases of the junction left unmatched. CDR1 and CDR2 (germline): SQVTM, ANQGSEA. This CDR3 comprises 14 residues. The CDR3 reads CSVRQGDSNQPQHF. CDR3 sequence (DNA): TGCAGCGTTCGACAGGGCGACAGCAATCAGCCCCAGCATTTT.

The genes are TRBV5-1 and TRBJ2-3; D is possibly TRBD2 (6 bases). The CDR3 runs to 15 residues. V gave up 9 bases and J gave up 0 bases, with 17 bases separating them. The germline V gene encodes CDR1 SGHRS and CDR2 YFSETQ. The CDR3: CATAGGRPSTDTQYF. The CDR3 nucleotides read TGCGCCACAGCTGGAGGGCGACCTAGCACAGATACGCAGTATTTT.

The chain joins TRBV7-6 to TRBJ1-4, with D maybe TRBD1 (5 bases). This CDR3 has 14 amino acids. Trimming stripped 5 bases from V and 12 bases from J, with 19 bases between. Germline CDR1 and CDR2: SGHVS and FNYEAQ. This CDR3 reads CASSPLGTTRELFF. CDR3 coding DNA: TGTGCCAGCAGCCCTCTCGGGACTACAAGGGAACTGTTTTTT.

This clonotype came up a few times. The V gene is TRBV12-3 or TRBV12-4, the J gene TRBJ1-2; D is uncertain. The V gene lost 3 bases and the J gene lost 4 bases, with 6 bases spanning the gap. The CDR3 length is 12 residues. CDR3 amino acids: CASSLTGYGYTF. CDR3 nucleotide sequence: TGTGCCAGCAGTTTGACGGGCTATGGCTACACCTTC.

CDR3 amino acids: CASSQRLTGTQYF. The CDR3 bases are TGTGCCAGCAGCCAAAGACTAACAGGGACCCAGTACTTC. This rearrangement joins TRBV4-2 to TRBJ2-5; D is perhaps TRBD1 or TRBD2 (5 bases each). Germline CDR1 LGHNA, CDR2 YNFKEQ. V lost 2 bases and J lost 7, with 11 bases in between. The CDR3 contains 13 residues.

This rearrangement joins TRBV24-1 to TRBJ1-2; 9 bases map to TRBD1. CDR3 size: 15 residues. The V gene's germline CDR1 is KGHDR and CDR2 SFDVKD. Trimming took 2 bases from V and 3 from J; bases not matched to a gene: 3. CDR3 residues: CATSDSGQGDYGYTF. The CDR3 DNA sequence: TGTGCCACCAGTGATTCGGGACAGGGCGACTATGGCTACACCTTC.

The chain combines TRBV20-1 with TRBJ1-1, with 8 bases aligning to TRBD1. This CDR3 has 16 residues. With V trimmed by 0 bases and J by 0 bases, 6 bases remained unmatched. Germline V gives CDR1 DFQATT, CDR2 SNEGSKA (reference sequence). CDR3 in amino acids: CSARDTGGLMNTEAFF. The CDR3, as DNA: TGCAGTGCTAGAGATACAGGGGGTCTCATGAACACTGAAGCTTTCTTT.

The chain has TRBV28 and TRBJ1-6; 7 nucleotides agree with TRBD1. Germline assignment: CDR1 MDHEN and CDR2 SYDVKM. Trimming removed 0 bases from V and 4 bases from J; junction bases left unmatched: 9. This CDR3 has 18 amino acids. The CDR3 is CASSLWGIGGGYNSPLHF. The CDR3 region has the DNA TGTGCCAGCAGTTTATGGGGAATAGGGGGCGGTTATAATTCACCCCTCCACTTT.

The V gene is TRBV4-2, the J gene TRBJ2-1; D unclear. The CDR3 sequence is 16 residues long. Germline assignment: CDR1 LGHNA and CDR2 YNFKEQ. With 0 bases removed from V and 4 bases from J, the gap between germline ends came to 13 bases. CDR3 in amino acids: CASSQDLTVTYNEQFF. The CDR3 bases are TGTGCCAGCAGCCAAGATCTCACGGTTACATACAATGAGCAGTTCTTC.

This clonotype came up a few times. V and J are TRBV3-1 and TRBJ1-2; D unresolved. The germline V gene encodes CDR1 LGHDT and CDR2 YNNKEL (reference sequence). V lost 0 bases and J lost 10, with 15 bases in between. The CDR3 is 14 amino acids. The CDR3 DNA is TGTGCCAGCAGCCAAGAAATCTTCAGTTGGGACTACACCTTC. It yields the protein CASSQEIFSWDYTF.

This clonotype turned up a few times. The chain links TRBV11-2 to TRBJ1-2; possibly TRBD1 for D (5 bases). The CDR3 contains 18 residues. Germline values: CDR1 SGHAT, CDR2 FQNNGV. Between the trimmed V and J ends, which lost 1 base and 4 bases, there was a span of 22 bases. The CDR3 is CASSLAYPEGESGYGYTF. The CDR3 DNA sequence: TGTGCCAGCAGCTTAGCCTATCCTGAAGGGGAGTCGGGCTATGGCTACACCTTC.

The J gene is TRBJ2-1, the V gene TRBV28; tentative D call: TRBD2 (5 bases). V gave up 3 bases and J gave up 8 bases, with 11 bases separating them. Germline CDR1 reads MDHEN; CDR2 reads SYDVKM. The CDR3 contains 13 residues. The CDR3 sequence is CASSFGEFDEQFF. Here the CDR3 DNA reads TGTGCCAGCAGTTTCGGGGAGTTCGATGAGCAGTTCTTC. Full variable domain (missing parts from reference TRBV28 and TRBJ2-1): DVKVTQSSRYLVKRTGEKVFLECVQDMDHENMFWYRQDPGLGLRLIYFSYDVKMKEKGDIPEGYSVSREKKERFSLILESASTNQTSMYLCASSFGEFDEQFFGPGTRLTVL.

This clonotype was seen just once. This chain joins TRBV20-1 and TRBJ1-1; 8 nucleotides align to TRBD1. The CDR3 has 14 amino acids. V dropped 5 bases and J dropped 3; count of bases not matched to a gene: 8. Germline-derived CDR1 and CDR2 are DFQATT and SNEGSKA (reference sequence). The CDR3 nucleotides read TGCAGTGCTGGGGACAGGCGCGGTGACACTGAAGCTTTCTTT. It encodes CSAGDRRGDTEAFF.

The rearrangement uses TRBV6-6 and TRBJ1-6, with TRBD1 matching 8 bases. J gave up 2 bases and V 5 bases, and 8 bases lay outside the gene matches. The CDR3 is 17 amino acids. CDR1 is MNHNY, CDR2 SVGAGI, per germline (reference sequence). CDR3 sequence: CASSRGQGAAYNSPLHF. For the CDR3, the DNA is TGTGCCAGCAGTCGTGGACAGGGAGCAGCCTATAATTCACCCCTCCACTTT.

The sample holds a few counts of this clonotype. In nucleotides, the CDR3 is TGTGCCAGCTCACCACGAGACAAGAACACTGAAGCTTTCTTT. Amino acid sequence: CASSPRDKNTEAFF. This rearrangement joins TRBV18 to TRBJ1-1; the D is unclear. The germline V and J ends were trimmed by 1 base and 1 base, with 7 bases remaining between them. Germline CDR1 KGHSH, CDR2 LQKENI. CDR3 length equals 14 residues. Full variable domain (rest looked up from reference TRBV18 and TRBJ1-1): NAGVMQNPRHLVRRRGQEARLRCSPMKGHSHVYWYRQLPEEGLKFMVYLQKENIIDESGMPKERFSAEFPKEGPSILRIQQVVRGDSAAYFCASSPRDKNTEAFFGQGTRLTVV.

This clonotype has only a few counts. The chain carries TRBV5-1 and TRBJ1-2, with 11 bases fitting TRBD1. Germline loops: CDR1 SGHRS, CDR2 YFSETQ. The CDR3 contains 16 residues. V shed 3 bases, J shed 8 bases, and the junction held 12 bases outside the gene matches. DNA for the CDR3: TGCGCCAGCAGCTACGGACAGGGGGCTAATCCGGGAGGCTACACCTTC. Residues: CASSYGQGANPGGYTF.

This chain links TRBV6-5 with TRBJ1-2, with a tentative D call TRBD1 (5 bases). CDR1 and CDR2 (germline): MNHEY, SVGAGI. Trimming shortened V by 2 bases and J by 3 bases, and 13 bases separated the two germline ends. The CDR3 contains 15 residues. CDR3 residues: CASSYGHDSHYGYTF. The CDR3 DNA sequence: TGTGCCAGCAGTTACGGACACGACAGCCACTATGGCTACACCTTC.

The V call is TRBV29-1, the J call TRBJ1-2; TRBD1 aligns across 8 bases. Germline V gene data show CDR1 as SQVTM and CDR2 as ANQGSEA. This CDR3 region has 12 residues. The V gene end was trimmed by 7 bases and the J gene end by 2 bases; junction bases not matched to a gene: 3. The CDR3 DNA reads TGCAGCGGCTACAGGGGGAACTATGGCTACACCTTC. Its protein product is CSGYRGNYGYTF.